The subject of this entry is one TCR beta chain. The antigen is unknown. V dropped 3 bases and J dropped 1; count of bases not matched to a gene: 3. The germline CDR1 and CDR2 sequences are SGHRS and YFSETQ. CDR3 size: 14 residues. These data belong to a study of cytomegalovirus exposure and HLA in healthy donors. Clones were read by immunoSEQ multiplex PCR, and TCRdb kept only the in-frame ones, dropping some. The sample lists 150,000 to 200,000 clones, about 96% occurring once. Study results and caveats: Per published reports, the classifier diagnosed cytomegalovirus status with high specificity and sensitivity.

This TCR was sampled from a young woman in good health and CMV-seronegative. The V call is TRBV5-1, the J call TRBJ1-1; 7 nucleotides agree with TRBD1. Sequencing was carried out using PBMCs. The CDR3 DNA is TGCGCCAGCAGCTCGGGACAGACGAACACTGAAGCTTTCTTT. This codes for CASSSGQTNTEAFF. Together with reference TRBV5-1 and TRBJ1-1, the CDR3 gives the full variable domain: KAGVTQTPRYLIKTRGQQVTLSCSPISGHRSVSWYQQTPGQGLQFLFEYFSETQRNKGNFPGRFSGRQFSNSRSEMNVSTLELGDSALYLCASSSGQTNTEAFFGQGTRLTVV.